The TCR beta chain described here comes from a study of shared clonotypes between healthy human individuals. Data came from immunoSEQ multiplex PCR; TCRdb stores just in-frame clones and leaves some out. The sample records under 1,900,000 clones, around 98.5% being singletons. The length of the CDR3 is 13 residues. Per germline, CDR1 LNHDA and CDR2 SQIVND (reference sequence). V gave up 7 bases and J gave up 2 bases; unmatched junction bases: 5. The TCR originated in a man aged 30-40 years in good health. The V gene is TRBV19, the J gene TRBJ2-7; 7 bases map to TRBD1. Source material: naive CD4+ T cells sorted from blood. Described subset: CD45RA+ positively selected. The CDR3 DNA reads TGTGCCAGTATGGGACAGATGACCTACGAGCAGTACTTC. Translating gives CASMGQMTYEQYF.